One and the same sample provided the 27 T cell receptor beta chains below, sequenced in a study of post-analysis software for immune sequencing data. Study results and limitations: TRBV segments more frequent in patients than in controls numbered roughly 5 and included TRBV5-6, TRBV5-1 and TRBV20-1.

Unique molecular identifiers featured in each of the TCR beta cDNA libraries. TCRdb reprocessed the PCR reads with MiXCR, giving one entry per CDR3 protein. The table shows about 770,000 distinct CDR3 sequences, with around 46% occurring only once. These receptors' targets are unknown. Input material: blood. These TCRs come from a girl aged 5-17 years with multiple sclerosis.

Only one count was recorded for this clonotype. A much larger clonotype is one base distant, so this may be a read error. The CDR3 loop reads CAGSLLNEQFF. CDR3 in DNA: TGTGCCGGCAGTTTATTAAATGAGCAGTTCTTC. The chain has TRBV12-3 or TRBV12-4 and TRBJ2-1, with D unclear. CDR3 length equals 11 residues.

This chain connects TRBV27 to TRBJ2-1; possible D gene TRBD1, 6 bases. Trimming removed 2 bases from V and 0 bases from J, with 20 bases in between. Germline V gene lookup returns CDR1 MNHEY and CDR2 SMNVEV (reference sequence). The CDR3 runs to 19 residues. The CDR3 DNA reads as TGTGCCAGCAGTTTAGGGGGACCAACTGGGGGCAGCTCCTACAATGAGCAGTTCTTC. Translating gives CASSLGGPTGGSSYNEQFF.

This clonotype appeared a few times. The chain couples TRBV7-2 to TRBJ2-4; TRBD1 is a possible D gene (5 bases). The J call is in doubt because the DNA end fits TRBJ2-7 better. This CDR3 contains 15 residues. Germline CDR1 is SGHTA and CDR2 is FQGNSA. For the CDR3, the DNA is TGTGCCAGCAGCTTAGTTTCAGGGTTTCTGGACGAGCAGTACTTC. It encodes CASSLVSGFLDEQYF.

This chain uses TRBV18 with TRBJ1-4; D not certain. CDR3 length: 14 amino acids. The V end was cut by 3 bases, the J end by 5 bases, with 10 bases between. Per germline, CDR1 KGHSH and CDR2 LQKENI. Here the CDR3 reads CASSPAGRNEKLFF. The DNA of the CDR3 is TGTGCCAGCTCACCGGCGGGTAGGAATGAAAAACTGTTTTTT.

This clonotype was detected a few times. This CDR3 is CSARAGTTMTDTQYF. CDR3 bases: TGCAGTGCTAGAGCCGGGACAACCATGACAGATACGCAGTATTTT. This chain uses TRBV20-1 with TRBJ2-3, with D perhaps matching TRBD1 (6 bases). V was cut by 1 base and J by 3 bases, with 14 bases left in between. This CDR3 is 15 amino acids long. The germline gives CDR1 DFQATT, CDR2 SNEGSKA (reference sequence).

The chain has TRBV7-8 and TRBJ2-1, with TRBD1 as a possible D gene (6 bases). Germline V lookup: CDR1 SGHVS, CDR2 FQNEAQ. The CDR3 loop spans 12 amino acids. V lost 7 bases and J lost 9, with 13 bases in between. The CDR3 protein is CASIGDTIEQFF. In DNA, the CDR3 is TGTGCCAGCATCGGGGACACTATTGAGCAGTTCTTC.

CDR3 nucleotides: TGTGCCAGCAGCCATAAGGGGAACACTGAAGCTTTCTTT. It codes for CASSHKGNTEAFF. The chain recombines TRBV3-1 with TRBJ1-1; D is ambiguous. The germline CDR1 and CDR2 sequences are LGHDT and YNNKEL (reference sequence). V was shortened by 3 bases and J by 1 base, with 6 bases between the two germline ends. This CDR3 is built from 13 residues.

The rearrangement links TRBV4-3 to TRBJ1-4; D is perhaps TRBD1 (5 bases). Trimming took 0 bases from V and 8 from J, leaving 19 bases between them. Germline CDR1 reads LGHNA; CDR2 reads YSLEER. The CDR3 is 17 amino acids. The CDR3 is CASSQDGPQPWGEKLFF. CDR3 coding DNA: TGCGCCAGCAGCCAAGATGGTCCCCAGCCTTGGGGGGAAAAACTGTTTTTT.

Points on this clonotype: At one end, the junction sequence differs from germline, possibly due to a read error. The chain carries TRBV29-1 and TRBJ2-6; 8 nucleotides agree with TRBD2. The CDR3 extends over 16 amino acids. Germline-derived CDR1 and CDR2 are SQVTM and ANQGSEA. The CDR3 coding sequence is TGCAGCGTTGACCAGCGGGAGAGCTCTGGGGCCAACGTCCCGACTTTC. Translated, it gives CSVDQRESSGANVPTF.

V is TRBV6-1 and J is TRBJ1-2; D is unresolved. With 1 base removed from V and 5 bases from J, the gap between germline ends came to 8 bases. Germline CDR1 MNHNS, CDR2 SASEGT. The CDR3 runs 13 residues. In nucleotides, the CDR3 is TGTGCCAGCAGTGAAGGGGCAGAATATGGCTACACCTTC. It encodes CASSEGAEYGYTF.

This clonotype was detected ten times or more. This rearrangement joins TRBV20-1 to TRBJ1-6; 10 bases fit TRBD1. The ends lost 6 bases at V and 9 bases at J; junction bases unmatched: 2. Germline lookup yields CDR1 DFQATT and CDR2 SNEGSKA (reference sequence). The CDR3 has 12 amino acids. The CDR3 DNA follows: TGCAGTGCCGGGACAGGGGTTTCACCCCTCCACTTT. As protein: CSAGTGVSPLHF.

This clonotype was detected only a few times. The CDR3 loop is CSDGQAGEAFF. The CDR3 nucleotides read TGCAGCGACGGACAGGCCGGTGAAGCTTTCTTT. The chain recombines TRBV29-1 with TRBJ1-1, with 7 bases that match TRBD1. There are 11 residues in the CDR3. Losses at the gene ends were 7 bases for V and 7 bases for J; bases not matched to a gene: 6. The germline V gene encodes CDR1 SQVTM and CDR2 ANQGSEA.

This clonotype was recorded a few times. This CDR3 is CASTTGTQRMNTEAFF. The DNA of the CDR3 is TGTGCCAGCACGACAGGGACGCAACGGATGAACACTGAAGCTTTCTTT. This chain links TRBV12-3 or TRBV12-4 with TRBJ1-1, with TRBD1 matching 7 bases. This CDR3 contains 16 residues. The trim removed 7 bases at V and 0 bases at J, leaving 11 bases unmatched.

To note about this clonotype: Germline is not matched at one junction end, which may reflect a read error. The chain joins TRBV7-9 to TRBJ2-7; no firm D call. TRBJ2-5 matches the DNA end more closely, so the J call is doubtful. The CDR3 consists of 14 residues. Germline V gene sequence: CDR1 SEHNR, CDR2 FQNEAQ (reference sequence). The CDR3 protein is CANSPDHPEGTQYF. In DNA, the CDR3 is TGTGCCAACAGCCCTGACCACCCGGAAGGGACCCAGTACTTC.

This clonotype has just a few counts. The chain has TRBV20-1 and TRBJ2-7; 10 nucleotides agree with TRBD2. This CDR3 is built from 13 residues. Germline values: CDR1 DFQATT, CDR2 SNEGSKA (reference sequence). The ends lost 4 bases at V and 6 bases at J; junction bases unmatched: 6. The CDR3 sequence is CSAKREGRSEQYF. The DNA of the CDR3 is TGCAGTGCTAAGCGGGAGGGCCGCTCCGAGCAGTACTTC.

The CDR3 bases are TGCAGCGTGGGGGTCGGGGGTGACACTGAAGCTTTCTTT. Encoded protein: CSVGVGGDTEAFF. V usage is TRBV29-1 and J usage is TRBJ1-1; the D gene is possibly TRBD1 (5 bases). CDR1 is SQVTM and CDR2 is ANQGSEA in the germline V gene. This CDR3 has 13 amino acids. Trimming shortened V by 6 bases and J by 3 bases, and 14 bases separated the two germline ends.

The V call is TRBV7-2, the J call TRBJ2-3; no definite D call. This CDR3 comprises 14 residues. V was pared by 2 bases and J by 4 bases, with 10 bases between. Germline CDR1 SGHTA, CDR2 FQGNSA. CDR3 DNA sequence: TGTGCCAGCAGCTTAAACAACCTTGCAGATACGCAGTATTTT. It codes for CASSLNNLADTQYF.

The rearrangement links TRBV7-8 to TRBJ2-7; unclear D gene. The length of the CDR3 is 15 residues. Germline loops: CDR1 SGHVS, CDR2 FQNEAQ. Deletions cut 8 bases from V and 0 bases from J, with 17 bases between. Here the CDR3 reads CASEGSPGSSYEQYF. CDR3 in DNA: TGTGCCAGCGAAGGTAGTCCGGGCAGCTCCTACGAGCAGTACTTC.

The CDR3 nucleotides read TGTGCCAGCAGCTTATCGTCCCCCCTAGCGGGAGGGCCTCGGGAGCAGTACTTC. Amino acids: CASSLSSPLAGGPREQYF. The V gene is TRBV7-6, the J gene TRBJ2-7; 12 bases fit TRBD2. Germline V gives CDR1 SGHVS, CDR2 FNYEAQ. V shed 2 bases, J shed 7 bases, and the junction held 15 bases outside the gene matches. The CDR3 is 18 residues long.

This clonotype appeared a few times. The rearrangement joins TRBV9 to TRBJ2-6; D might be TRBD1 or TRBD2, each matching 6 bases. The V and J ends lost 7 bases and 4 bases respectively, with 15 bases between them. CDR1 and CDR2 (germline): SGDLS, YYNGEE. The CDR3 totals 15 residues. CDR3 DNA sequence: TGTGCCAGCGCCCCTTCGGGGGCCGGGGCCAACGTCCTGACTTTC. Protein sequence: CASAPSGAGANVLTF.

This clonotype was seen a few times. V and J are TRBV5-6 and TRBJ2-1, with D tentatively TRBD2 (5 bases). The V and J ends lost 0 bases and 9 bases respectively, with 13 bases between them. Germline V lookup: CDR1 SGHDT, CDR2 YYEEEE. This CDR3 is 14 amino acids long. CDR3 nucleotide sequence: TGTGCCAGCAGCTTGGCCGGGCTAGCCGTTGAGCAGTTCTTC. As protein: CASSLAGLAVEQFF. The full variable domain, completed using reference TRBV5-6 and TRBJ2-1, is DAGVTQSPTHLIKTRGQQVTLRCSPKSGHDTVSWYQQALGQGPQFIFQYYEEEERQRGNFPDRFSGHQFPNYSSELNVNALLLGDSALYLCASSLAGLAVEQFFGPGTRLTVL.

This chain uses TRBV20-1 with TRBJ1-4; D gene uncertain. From germline, CDR1 is DFQATT and CDR2 SNEGSKA (reference sequence). The CDR3 sequence is 14 residues long. Between the trimmed V and J ends, which lost 0 bases and 7 bases, there was a span of 12 bases. CDR3 DNA: TGCAGTGCTAGAGATCCCGGACGTCGTGAAAAACTGTTTTTT. It yields the protein CSARDPGRREKLFF.

This rearrangement joins TRBV5-6 to TRBJ1-2; D uncertain. The CDR3 runs to 17 residues. With 0 bases removed from V and 2 bases from J, the gap between germline ends came to 17 bases. Per germline, CDR1 SGHDT and CDR2 YYEEEE. Written as DNA, the CDR3 is TGTGCCAGCAGCTTGGGCGAGCTACGACACCGAAACTATGGCTACACCTTC. Protein product: CASSLGELRHRNYGYTF.

This clonotype was observed a handful of times. The V call is TRBV3-1, the J call TRBJ2-7; D is unclear. Between the trimmed V and J ends, which lost 3 bases and 3 bases, there was a span of 9 bases. CDR3 length: 13 residues. The germline V gene encodes CDR1 LGHDT and CDR2 YNNKEL (reference sequence). The CDR3 region has the DNA TGTGCCAGCAGCCACCCACGCGGCTACGAGCAGTACTTC. Its translation is CASSHPRGYEQYF.

The rearrangement uses TRBV20-1 and TRBJ2-7; 11 bases are shared with TRBD2. V was clipped by 3 bases and J by 0 bases; unmatched bases: 7. In germline, CDR1 is DFQATT, CDR2 SNEGSKA (reference sequence). This CDR3 is built from 16 residues. The CDR3 sequence is CSASPSGRTLSYEQYF. The DNA for the CDR3 is TGCAGTGCTAGCCCTAGCGGGAGGACCCTCTCCTACGAGCAGTACTTC.

This clonotype was seen only once. The rearrangement joins TRBV28 to TRBJ2-2; D not certain. From germline, CDR1 is MDHEN and CDR2 SYDVKM. The CDR3 has 12 amino acids. Deletions cut 11 bases from V and 3 bases from J, with 10 bases between. CDR3 DNA sequence: TGTGCCGCAAGGCTTGACACCGGGGAGCTGTTTTTT. Protein sequence: CAARLDTGELFF.

The sample holds one count of this clonotype. Here the CDR3 reads CASSQVGASGRETQYF. As DNA, the CDR3 is TGTGCCAGCAGCCAAGTCGGGGCTTCGGGGCGGGAGACCCAGTACTTC. This chain links TRBV5-6 with TRBJ2-7; D is perhaps TRBD1 or TRBD2 (5 bases each). The J call is uncertain, as TRBJ2-5 better fits the DNA end. The CDR3 sequence is 16 residues long. The V gene's germline CDR1 is SGHDT and CDR2 YYEEEE.